This T cell receptor (beta chain) was identified during a study of post-analysis software for immune sequencing data. Study context: Included among the disease courses, which were recorded for the cohort, were relapsing-remitting, secondary progressive and progressive-relapsing multiple sclerosis.

This clonotype was seen a few times. The antigen is undetermined. Unique molecular identifiers tagged the TCR beta cDNA libraries. The yield from approximately 1 to 10 million T cells was approximately 500,000 cDNA molecules in total. MiXCR, applied by TCRdb to the PCR reads, yields one record per CDR3 protein. This sample has roughly 870,000 distinct CDR3 sequences, with about 53% found just once. The CDR3 loop spans 12 amino acids. With 4 bases removed from V and 10 bases from J, the gap between germline ends came to 13 bases. Germline V gene data show CDR1 as SGHRS and CDR2 as YFSETQ. Broader study findings: The five TRBV segments detected at higher frequency in patients than in controls included TRBV5-6, TRBV5-1 and TRBV20-1. Under the F measure, samples that were prepared in one batch clustered strongly together.

Source material: blood. J is TRBJ2-3 and V is TRBV5-1, with D unclear. This TCR was sampled from a girl between 10 and 17 years old with multiple sclerosis. CDR3 sequence: CASSPIDLPQYF. CDR3 DNA sequence: TGCGCCAGCAGCCCCATTGACCTACCGCAGTATTTT.